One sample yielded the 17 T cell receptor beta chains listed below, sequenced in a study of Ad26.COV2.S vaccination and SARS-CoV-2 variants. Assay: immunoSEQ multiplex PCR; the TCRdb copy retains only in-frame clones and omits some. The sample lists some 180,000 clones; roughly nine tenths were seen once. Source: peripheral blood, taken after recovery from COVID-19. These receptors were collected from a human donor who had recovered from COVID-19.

CDR3 amino acids: CATAPLRTDGYTF. DNA for the CDR3: TGTGCCACCGCCCCTCTTAGGACGGATGGCTACACCTTC. The V gene is TRBV6-5, the J gene TRBJ1-2, with D uncertain. The V and J ends lost 10 bases and 6 bases respectively, with 18 bases between them. From germline, CDR1 is MNHEY and CDR2 SVGAGI. The CDR3 runs 13 residues.

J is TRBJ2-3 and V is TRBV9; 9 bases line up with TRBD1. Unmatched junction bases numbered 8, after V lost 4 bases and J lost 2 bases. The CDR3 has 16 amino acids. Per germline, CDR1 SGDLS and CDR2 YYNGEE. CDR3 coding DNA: TGTGCCAGCAGCACCACGGGACAGGGATACACAGATACGCAGTATTTT. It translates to CASSTTGQGYTDTQYF.

DNA for the CDR3: TGTGCCAGCAGTGAATTAAATAGCGGGATTTACAATGAGCAGTTCTTC. It specifies CASSELNSGIYNEQFF. This chain uses TRBV25-1 with TRBJ2-1, with 8 positions matching TRBD2. J gave up 4 bases and V 1 base, and 6 bases lay outside the gene matches. Germline CDR1 MGHDK, CDR2 SYGVNS. This CDR3 region has 16 residues.

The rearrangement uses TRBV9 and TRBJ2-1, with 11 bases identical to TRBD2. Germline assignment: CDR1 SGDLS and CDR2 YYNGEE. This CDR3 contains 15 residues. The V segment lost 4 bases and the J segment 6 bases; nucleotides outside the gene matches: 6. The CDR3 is CASSLGTSGPNEQFF. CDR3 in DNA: TGTGCCAGCAGCCTCGGGACTAGCGGACCCAATGAGCAGTTCTTC.

The CDR3 DNA sequence: TGTGCCAGCAGCCTTCTCATCCTCCCCGGGGAGCTGTTTTTT. As protein: CASSLLILPGELFF. The chain has TRBV5-6 and TRBJ2-2; the D is unclear. Germline V gene sequence: CDR1 SGHDT, CDR2 YYEEEE. The V and J ends lost 4 bases and 6 bases respectively, with 13 bases between them. The CDR3 extends over 14 amino acids.

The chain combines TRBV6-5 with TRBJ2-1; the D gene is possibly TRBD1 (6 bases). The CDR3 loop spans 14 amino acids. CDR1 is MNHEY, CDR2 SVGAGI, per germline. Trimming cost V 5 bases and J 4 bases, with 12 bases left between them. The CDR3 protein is CASSLGQIYNEQFF. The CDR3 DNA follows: TGTGCCAGCAGTCTTGGACAGATTTACAATGAGCAGTTCTTC.

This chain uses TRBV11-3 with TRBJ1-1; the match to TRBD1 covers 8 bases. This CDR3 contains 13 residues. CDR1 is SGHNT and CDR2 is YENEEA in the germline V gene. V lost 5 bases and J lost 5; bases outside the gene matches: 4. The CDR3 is CASSAGGETEAFF. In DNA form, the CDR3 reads TGTGCCAGCAGCGCAGGGGGCGAAACTGAAGCTTTCTTT.

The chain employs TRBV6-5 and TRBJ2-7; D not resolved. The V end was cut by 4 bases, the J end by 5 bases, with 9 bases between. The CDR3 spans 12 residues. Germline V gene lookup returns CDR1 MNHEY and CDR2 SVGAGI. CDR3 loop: CASSSNSNEQYF. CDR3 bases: TGTGCCAGCAGTTCGAACTCGAACGAGCAGTACTTC.

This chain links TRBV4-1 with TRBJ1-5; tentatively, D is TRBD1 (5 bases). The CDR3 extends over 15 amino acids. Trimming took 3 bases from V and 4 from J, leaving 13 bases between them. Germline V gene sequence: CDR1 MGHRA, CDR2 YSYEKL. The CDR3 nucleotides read TGCGCCAGCAGCCATCCCGGGAGGGGAAATCAGCCCCAGCATTTT. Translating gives CASSHPGRGNQPQHF.

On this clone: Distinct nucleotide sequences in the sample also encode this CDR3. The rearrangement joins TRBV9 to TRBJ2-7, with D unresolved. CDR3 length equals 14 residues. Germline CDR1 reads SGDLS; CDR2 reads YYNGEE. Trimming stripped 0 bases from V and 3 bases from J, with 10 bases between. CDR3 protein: CASSVAGVGYEQYF. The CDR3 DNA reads TGTGCCAGCAGCGTAGCTGGAGTAGGCTACGAGCAGTACTTC.

CDR3 coding DNA: TGCGCCAGCAGCTTGGGTGCGGGAGAGACCCAGTACTTC. Protein: CASSLGAGETQYF. This sequence joins TRBV5-1 and TRBJ2-5; maybe TRBD2 (5 bases). Germline V CDR1 and CDR2: SGHRS, YFSETQ. The CDR3 contains 13 residues. With 0 bases removed from V and 4 bases from J, the gap between germline ends came to 7 bases.

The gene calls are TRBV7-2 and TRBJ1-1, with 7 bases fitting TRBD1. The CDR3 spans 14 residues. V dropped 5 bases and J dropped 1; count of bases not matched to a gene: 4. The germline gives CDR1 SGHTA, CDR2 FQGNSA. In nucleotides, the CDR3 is TGTGCCAGCAGCCTGCGACAGGGGAACACTGAAGCTTTCTTT. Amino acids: CASSLRQGNTEAFF.

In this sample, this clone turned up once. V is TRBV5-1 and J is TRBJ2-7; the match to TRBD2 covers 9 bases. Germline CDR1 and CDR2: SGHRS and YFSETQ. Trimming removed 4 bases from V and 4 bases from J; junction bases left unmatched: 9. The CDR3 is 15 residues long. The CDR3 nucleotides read TGCGCCAGCAGCCCGGCTAGCGGGACCGTTTACGAGCAGTACTTC. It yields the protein CASSPASGTVYEQYF.

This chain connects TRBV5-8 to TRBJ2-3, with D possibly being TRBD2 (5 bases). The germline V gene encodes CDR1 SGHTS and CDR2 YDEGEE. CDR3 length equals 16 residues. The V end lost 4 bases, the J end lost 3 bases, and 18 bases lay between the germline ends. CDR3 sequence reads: CASSPRGRVRTDTQYF. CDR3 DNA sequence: TGTGCCAGCAGCCCTCGGGGTAGAGTTCGTACAGATACGCAGTATTTT.

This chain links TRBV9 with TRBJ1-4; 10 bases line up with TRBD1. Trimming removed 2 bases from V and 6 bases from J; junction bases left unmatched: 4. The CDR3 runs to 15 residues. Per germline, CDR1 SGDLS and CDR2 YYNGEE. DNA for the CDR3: TGTGCCAGCAGCGTTGACAGGGGGCCGGATGAAAAACTGTTTTTT. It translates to CASSVDRGPDEKLFF.

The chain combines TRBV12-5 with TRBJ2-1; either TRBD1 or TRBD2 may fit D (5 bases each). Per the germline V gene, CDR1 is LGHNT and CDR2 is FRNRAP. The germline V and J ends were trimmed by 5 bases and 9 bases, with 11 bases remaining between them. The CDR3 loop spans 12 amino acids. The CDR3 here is CASGHEGFEQFF. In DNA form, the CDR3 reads TGTGCTAGTGGTCACGAGGGGTTTGAGCAGTTCTTC.

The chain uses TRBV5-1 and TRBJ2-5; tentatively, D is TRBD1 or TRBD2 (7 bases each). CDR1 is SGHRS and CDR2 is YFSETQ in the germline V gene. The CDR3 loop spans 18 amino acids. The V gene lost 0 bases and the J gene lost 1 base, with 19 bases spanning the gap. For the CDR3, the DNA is TGCGCCAGCAGCTTGGGCGTCAGGGGGGGGACGGCCCAAGAGACCCAGTACTTC. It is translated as CASSLGVRGGTAQETQYF.